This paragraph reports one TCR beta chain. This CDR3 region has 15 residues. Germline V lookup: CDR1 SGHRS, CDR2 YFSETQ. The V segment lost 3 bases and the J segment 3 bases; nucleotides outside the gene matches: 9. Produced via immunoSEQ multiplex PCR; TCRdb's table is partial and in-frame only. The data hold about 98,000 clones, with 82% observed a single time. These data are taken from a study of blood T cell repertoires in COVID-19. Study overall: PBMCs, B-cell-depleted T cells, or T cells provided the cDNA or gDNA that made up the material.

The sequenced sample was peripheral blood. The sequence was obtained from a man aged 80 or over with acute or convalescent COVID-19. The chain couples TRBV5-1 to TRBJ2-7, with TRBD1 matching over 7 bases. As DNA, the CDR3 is TGCGCCAGCAGCTCCCGACAGGGTTCGGGCTACGAGCAGTACTTC. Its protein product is CASSSRQGSGYEQYF.